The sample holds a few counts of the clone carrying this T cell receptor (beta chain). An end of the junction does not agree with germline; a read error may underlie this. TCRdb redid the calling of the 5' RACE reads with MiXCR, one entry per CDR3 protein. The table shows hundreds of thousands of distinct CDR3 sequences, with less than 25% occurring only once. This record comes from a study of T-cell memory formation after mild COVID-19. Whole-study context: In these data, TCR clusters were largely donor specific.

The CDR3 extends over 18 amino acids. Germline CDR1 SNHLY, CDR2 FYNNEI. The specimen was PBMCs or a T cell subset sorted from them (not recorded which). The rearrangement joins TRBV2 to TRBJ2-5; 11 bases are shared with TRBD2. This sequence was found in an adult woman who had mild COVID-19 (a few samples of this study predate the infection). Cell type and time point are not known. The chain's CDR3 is CASSESPLAGGSKDTQYF. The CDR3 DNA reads TGTGCCAGCAGTGAATCCCCTCTAGCGGGAGGATCGAAAGATACCCAGTACTTC.